The clone carrying this TCR beta chain was counted a few times. Per the study methods: Nucleated cell counts were estimated from reference gene primer amplification. The method was immunoSEQ multiplex PCR; TCRdb's version includes in-frame clones alone and lacks a portion of them. D and trimming come from the DNA, and the V and J calls and clone size come from that table. Among about 220,000 clones, 82% were seen once, and the ten largest hold approximately 3.6%. V lost 1 base to trimming and J lost 2 bases; unmatched junction nucleotides: 5. The CDR3 covers 16 residues. The germline gives CDR1 SGHRS, CDR2 YFSETQ. This entry comes from a study of blood T cell repertoires in COVID-19. On the study more broadly: From the United States, Italy and Spain came samples of acute and convalescent COVID-19. From T cells, B-cell-depleted T cells, or PBMCs came the material, which was cDNA or gDNA.

Clinical histories supplied by participants themselves formed the basis of cohort assignment. This clonotype was obtained from a woman aged 55-69 years who had recovered from COVID-19. J is TRBJ2-2 and V is TRBV5-1, with 7 nucleotides matching TRBD1. Sequenced input: PBMCs or T cells enriched from blood (not recorded which). In nucleotides, the CDR3 is TGCGCCAGCAGCTTGACGAGACAGGGAAACACCGGGGAGCTGTTTTTT. Its protein product is CASSLTRQGNTGELFF.